The next 20 T cell receptor beta chains were all read from a single sample in a study of regulatory T cells in long-lasting Graves disease (TCRdb year 2021). The method was multiplex PCR. Sequencer: Illumina HiSeq 4000. To build TCR beta libraries, CDR3 regions were amplified by Arm-PCR using iRepertoire HTBI primers. The public reads were reprocessed in TCRdb via fastp at Q25 and MiXCR, keeping in-frame beta chains. CDR3 protein duplicates are merged, each entry listing the most common genes and DNA. The sample has approximately 400,000 distinct CDR3 sequences on record, less than 20% of them singletons. Approximately 21% of the sample goes to the ten largest clones. What this sample's time point label stands for: newly diagnosed GD, antithyroid drugs for less than 3 months. For both TCR sequencing and RNA sequencing, RNA was extracted from PBMCs in TRIzol. Sequencing was performed on peripheral blood mononuclear cells (PBMCs), taken at new diagnosis, from a patient treated with antithyroid drugs. The source of these receptors is a female donor with Graves disease.

Ten or more counts support this clonotype. The rearrangement links TRBV7-9 to TRBJ1-3; maybe TRBD1 (6 bases). Trimming cost V 4 bases and J 4 bases, with 14 bases left between them. This CDR3 contains 15 residues. From germline, CDR1 is SEHNR and CDR2 FQNEAQ (reference sequence). This CDR3 reads CASSSAGTKGNTIYF. The CDR3 DNA reads TGTGCCAGCAGCTCCGCGGGGACAAAGGGAAACACCATATATTTT.

The chain links TRBV4-1 to TRBJ2-1, with 11 bases lining up with TRBD2. The trim removed 3 bases at V and 7 bases at J, leaving 5 bases unmatched. Germline V gives CDR1 MGHRA, CDR2 YSYEKL. The CDR3 is 15 residues long. The CDR3 coding sequence is TGCGCCAGCAGCCAGGGACTAGCGGTACGGAATGAGCAGTTCTTC. Its protein product is CASSQGLAVRNEQFF.

The gene calls are TRBV30 and TRBJ1-2, with D tentatively TRBD1 (6 bases). Per the germline V gene, CDR1 is GTSNPN and CDR2 is SVGIG (reference sequence). The CDR3 covers 14 residues. The V gene lost 1 base and the J gene lost 7 bases, with 16 bases spanning the gap. The CDR3 spells CAWSALTGSLGYTF. In nucleotides, the CDR3 is TGTGCCTGGAGTGCCCTTACAGGGAGCCTTGGCTACACCTTC. Supplemented by reference TRBV30 and TRBJ1-2, the full variable domain reads SQTIHQWPATLVQPVGSPLSLECTVEGTSNPNLYWYRQAAGRGLQLLFYSVGIGQISSEVPQNLSASRPQDRQFILSSKKLLLSDSGFYLCAWSALTGSLGYTFGSGTRLTVV.

This clonotype showed up just a few times. The chain uses TRBV7-2 and TRBJ1-2, with TRBD1 matching 9 bases. Germline assignment: CDR1 SGHTA and CDR2 FQGNSA. The CDR3 runs to 20 residues. Unmatched junction bases numbered 17, after V lost 1 base and J lost 2 bases. The CDR3 loop is CASSLVRAIWTGDQNYGYTF. CDR3 bases: TGTGCCAGCAGCTTAGTAAGAGCTATTTGGACAGGGGACCAAAACTATGGCTACACCTTC.

This clonotype was recorded many times. The V call is TRBV9, the J call TRBJ1-6; D unresolved. The CDR3 is 14 amino acids. Trimming left V 4 bases short and J 6 bases short, with 11 bases between. Germline V gives CDR1 SGDLS, CDR2 YYNGEE. CDR3 loop: CASSPVLTNSPLHF. CDR3 nucleotides: TGTGCCAGCAGCCCGGTCCTGACTAATTCACCCCTCCACTTT.

This clonotype was detected many times. The V and J genes are TRBV29-1 and TRBJ2-5; possible D gene TRBD1, 6 bases. Trimming cost V 6 bases and J 5 bases, with 13 bases left between them. CDR3 length: 12 amino acids. Germline CDR1 SQVTM, CDR2 ANQGSEA. CDR3 protein: CSVEGVPETQYF. DNA for the CDR3: TGCAGCGTCGAGGGGGTCCCCGAGACCCAGTACTTC.

In its sample, this clonotype was seen many times. This chain uses TRBV12-3 or TRBV12-4 with TRBJ2-3, with D hard to call. The CDR3 is 12 amino acids. V was clipped by 6 bases and J by 4 bases, with 8 bases between them. DNA for the CDR3: TGTGCCAGCAGGTCGGCCCCAGATACGCAGTATTTT. Its protein product is CASRSAPDTQYF.

This clonotype appeared a few times. A read error may produce the germline difference seen at one junction end. This rearrangement joins TRBV12-3 or TRBV12-4 to TRBJ1-5; maybe TRBD1 (6 bases). The CDR3 has 13 residues. This CDR3 is CAGSWDINQPQHF. The CDR3 region has the DNA TGTGCCGGCAGTTGGGACATCAATCAGCCCCAGCATTTT.

At least ten counts were recorded for this clonotype. The genes are TRBV27 and TRBJ2-7, with 7 bases fitting TRBD2. The CDR3 is 17 residues long. CDR1 is MNHEY and CDR2 is SMNVEV in the germline V gene (reference sequence). V trimming: 6 bases; J trimming: 4 bases; junction bases outside the gene matches: 18. CDR3 coding DNA: TGTGCCAGCAGGTACATTGGGGACCGGCGGGAGAAGTACGAGCAGTACTTC. It yields the protein CASRYIGDRREKYEQYF.

This clonotype was seen repeatedly, ten times or more. The chain carries TRBV12-3 or TRBV12-4 and TRBJ1-1; no clear D. This CDR3 comprises 13 residues. Trimming left V 4 bases short and J 1 base short, with 7 bases between. CDR3 nucleotides: TGTGCCAGCAGTTCCACAAGGAACACTGAAGCTTTCTTT. This gives the protein CASSSTRNTEAFF.

Points on this clonotype: The junction departs from the called germline gene at one end, perhaps through a read error. The chain is built from TRBV7-2 and TRBJ2-1, with 11 bases matching TRBD2. The germline gives CDR1 SGHTA, CDR2 FQGNSA. The CDR3 covers 16 residues. The CDR3 loop is CACSATSGSCCDEQFF. The CDR3 DNA reads as TGTGCCTGCAGCGCCACTAGCGGGAGTTGCTGTGATGAGCAGTTCTTT.

This clonotype was observed a handful of times. V gene TRBV27 combines with J gene TRBJ2-7, with 9 positions matching TRBD1. The CDR3 sequence is 16 residues long. CDR1 and CDR2 from the germline V gene are MNHEY and SMNVEV (reference sequence). Trimming took 4 bases from V and 5 from J; bases not matched to a gene: 12. CDR3 residues: CASSSFFGDRVDEQYF. CDR3 nucleotides: TGTGCCAGCAGTTCCTTCTTCGGGGACAGGGTTGACGAGCAGTACTTC.

This clonotype was counted at least ten times. V is TRBV13 and J is TRBJ1-1; D remains ambiguous. The CDR3 runs 13 residues. Trimming removed 2 bases from V and 3 bases from J, with 7 bases in between. CDR1 PRHDT and CDR2 FYEKMQ come from the germline V gene (reference sequence). The CDR3 DNA sequence: TGTGCCAGCAGCTTAAAAGGACACACTGAAGCTTTCTTT. This translates into CASSLKGHTEAFF.

Ten or more counts support this clonotype. The J gene is TRBJ2-5, the V gene TRBV2, with 13 nucleotides matching TRBD2. This CDR3 is 16 amino acids long. V trimming: 4 bases; J trimming: 5 bases; junction bases outside the gene matches: 7. The germline V gene encodes CDR1 SNHLY and CDR2 FYNNEI. CDR3 coding DNA: TGTGCCAGCAGTGTACTAGCGGGGGGGGCCCCGGAGACCCAGTACTTC. It is translated as CASSVLAGGAPETQYF.

Many counts were recorded for this clonotype. J is TRBJ2-1 and V is TRBV28; 14 bases match TRBD2. CDR3 length: 14 residues. The ends lost 6 bases at V and 10 bases at J; junction bases unmatched: 5. Germline V gene lookup returns CDR1 MDHEN and CDR2 SYDVKM. This CDR3 is CASRGTSGSYEQFF. The CDR3, as DNA: TGTGCCAGCAGAGGGACTAGCGGGAGTTACGAGCAGTTCTTC.

This clonotype has a count of ten or more. The V call is TRBV10-3, the J call TRBJ2-7, with 8 bases aligning to TRBD2. The CDR3 spans 15 residues. V trimming: 6 bases; J trimming: 7 bases; junction bases outside the gene matches: 14. Per the germline V gene, CDR1 is ENHRY and CDR2 is SYGVKD. Here the CDR3 reads CAIRGSGSLRGEQYF. DNA for the CDR3: TGTGCCATCAGGGGGAGCGGGAGCCTTAGAGGGGAGCAGTACTTC.

In this sample, this clonotype turned up many times. The V and J genes are TRBV11-2 and TRBJ2-1, with D perhaps TRBD2 (6 bases). The CDR3 covers 18 residues. The V end lost 0 bases, the J end lost 0 bases, and 15 bases lay between the germline ends. Germline lookup yields CDR1 SGHAT and CDR2 FQNNGV. CDR3 DNA sequence: TGTGCCAGCAGCTTAGATCTGTACGGGACTGGCTCCTACAATGAGCAGTTCTTC. This codes for CASSLDLYGTGSYNEQFF.

In this sample, this clonotype turned up a few times. The chain couples TRBV19 to TRBJ1-1, with TRBD1 as a possible D gene (6 bases). The V gene's germline CDR1 is LNHDA and CDR2 SQIVND (reference sequence). V gave up 9 bases and J gave up 3 bases, with 20 bases separating them. The CDR3 contains 15 residues. CDR3 sequence reads: CASKVIRGQDTEAFF. The CDR3 nucleotides read TGTGCCAGCAAGGTTATCCGGGGGCAGGACACTGAAGCTTTCTTT. Full variable domain (rest looked up from reference TRBV19 and TRBJ1-1): DGGITQSPKYLFRKEGQNVTLSCEQNLNHDAMYWYRQDPGQGLRLIYYSQIVNDFQKGDIAEGYSVSREKKESFPLTVTSAQKNPTAFYLCASKVIRGQDTEAFFGQGTRLTVV.

This clonotype was detected many times. This chain joins TRBV24-1 and TRBJ2-3; 8 bases align to TRBD1. This CDR3 spans 15 amino acids. Germline V gene lookup returns CDR1 KGHDR and CDR2 SFDVKD. The trim removed 4 bases at V and 2 bases at J, leaving 4 bases unmatched. CDR3 sequence (DNA): TGTGCCACCAGTGACACAGGGGGGCCCACAGATACGCAGTATTTT. Encoded protein: CATSDTGGPTDTQYF.

This clonotype was observed at least ten times. This chain joins TRBV20-1 and TRBJ2-3; 8 positions agree with TRBD2. Germline loops: CDR1 DFQATT, CDR2 SNEGSKA (reference sequence). V lost 2 bases, J lost 0 bases, and 1 base stayed unmatched. This CDR3 region has 14 residues. The CDR3 nucleotides read TGCAGTGCTAGACCTAGCGGGAGCACAGATACGCAGTATTTT. Translating it yields CSARPSGSTDTQYF.